This TCR beta chain was captured in a study of blood T cell repertoires in COVID-19. This clone was recorded once. Some clones are missing from TCRdb's copy, which holds only in-frame ones; the method was immunoSEQ multiplex PCR. The sample includes a few hundred thousand clones, approximately 90% of them seen just once. CDR1 and CDR2 from the germline V gene are LNHDA and SQIVND (reference sequence). The CDR3 length is 13 residues. The V gene end was trimmed by 5 bases and the J gene end by 7 bases; junction bases not matched to a gene: 7. Material for sequencing was PBMCs or T cells enriched from blood (not recorded which). This TCR was sampled from a woman aged 55-70 years who had recovered from COVID-19. The chain couples TRBV19 to TRBJ1-1; 7 positions agree with TRBD1. CDR3 amino acids: CASSLGTESEAFF. CDR3 nucleotides: TGTGCCAGTAGTCTTGGGACAGAAAGTGAAGCTTTCTTT.